This T cell receptor (beta chain) was observed in a study of T cell responses to AZD1222 COVID-19 vaccine. Overall study results and limits: Donor demographics were predominantly white British with a female majority; clonal diversity may be underestimated.

This CDR3 region has 17 residues. V lost 3 bases, J lost 2 bases, and 17 bases lay in between. Germline lookup yields CDR1 MGHRA and CDR2 YSYEKL. This clone was found once. What it binds is not known. Sequencing used immunoSEQ multiplex PCR; TCRdb keeps in-frame clones, though not all of them. This sample has approximately 170,000 clones; 85% to 90% occur once, and the top ten carry approximately 7.2%. The sample in question was peripheral blood, obtained on day 0 of AZD1222 vaccination. The TCR was taken from an adult in good health. This rearrangement joins TRBV4-1 to TRBJ1-5, with D tentatively TRBD1 (5 bases). The CDR3 DNA is TGCGCCAGCAGCCACAACCCCAGGGATAAGCGCAATCAGCCCCAGCATTTT. Translated, it gives CASSHNPRDKRNQPQHF.